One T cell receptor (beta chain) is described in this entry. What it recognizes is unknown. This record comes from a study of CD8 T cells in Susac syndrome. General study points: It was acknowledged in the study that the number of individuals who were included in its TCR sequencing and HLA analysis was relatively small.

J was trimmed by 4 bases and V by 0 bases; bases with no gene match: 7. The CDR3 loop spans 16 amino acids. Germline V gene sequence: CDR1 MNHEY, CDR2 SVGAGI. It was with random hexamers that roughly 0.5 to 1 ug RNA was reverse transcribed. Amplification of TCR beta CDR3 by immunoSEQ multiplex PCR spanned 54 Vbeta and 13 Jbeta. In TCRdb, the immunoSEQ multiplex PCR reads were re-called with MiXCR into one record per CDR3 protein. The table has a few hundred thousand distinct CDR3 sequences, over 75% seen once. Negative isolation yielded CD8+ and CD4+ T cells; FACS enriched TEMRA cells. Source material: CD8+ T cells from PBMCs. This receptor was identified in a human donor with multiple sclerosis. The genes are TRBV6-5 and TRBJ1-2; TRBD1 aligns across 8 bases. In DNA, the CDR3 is TGTGCCAGCAGTTACTCTTCGACAGGGGCTTTCTATGGCTACACCTTC. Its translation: CASSYSSTGAFYGYTF.